These 5 T cell receptor beta chains were all obtained from the same sample, sequenced in a study of blood T cell repertoires in COVID-19. Using immunoSEQ multiplex PCR, the repertoire was profiled, and TCRdb retains in-frame clones only, with some absent. The repertoire has under 45,000 clones, roughly four fifths of them found once; the top ten carry around 24%. The sample taken for sequencing was peripheral blood. Every receptor here comes from a human donor with acute or convalescent COVID-19. The donor label of this sample is uncertain.

This clone occurred a few times. The genes are TRBV5-1 and TRBJ2-5, with D possibly matching TRBD2 (6 bases). Germline V gene sequence: CDR1 SGHRS, CDR2 YFSETQ. With 0 bases removed from V and 4 bases from J, the gap between germline ends came to 10 bases. The CDR3 consists of 14 residues. CDR3 DNA: TGCGCCAGCAGCTTGGCGGAGGGCAGAGAGACCCAGTACTTC. This sequence encodes CASSLAEGRETQYF.

This sequence joins TRBV28 and TRBJ1-2; D possibly corresponds to TRBD1 (5 bases). Trimming left V 3 bases short and J 5 bases short, with 16 bases between. The CDR3 extends over 15 amino acids. CDR1 and CDR2 (germline): MDHEN, SYDVKM. CDR3 protein: CASSFLQARAYGYTF. The CDR3 bases are TGTGCCAGCAGTTTTCTCCAGGCCAGGGCGTATGGCTACACCTTC.

J is TRBJ2-5 and V is TRBV5-1; no clear D. Germline CDR1 is SGHRS and CDR2 is YFSETQ. The CDR3 extends over 12 amino acids. Trimming pared 4 bases from V and 5 bases from J, leaving 9 bases between. CDR3 DNA sequence: TGCGCCAGCAGCCCGGAGACGGAGACCCAGTACTTC. Its translation: CASSPETETQYF.

This clone was detected a few times. J is TRBJ2-2 and V is TRBV7-6; D is perhaps TRBD1 (6 bases). The CDR3 length is 16 residues. The V end was cut by 5 bases, the J end by 0 bases, with 13 bases between. Per the germline V gene, CDR1 is SGHVS and CDR2 is FNYEAQ. This CDR3 is CASSRRDKANTGELFF. For the CDR3, the DNA is TGTGCCAGCAGCCGCCGGGACAAAGCGAACACCGGGGAGCTGTTTTTT.

The J gene is TRBJ2-7, the V gene TRBV27; weak D call: TRBD1 (5 bases). The CDR3 consists of 15 residues. The V gene's germline CDR1 is MNHEY and CDR2 SMNVEV (reference sequence). The ends were cut back, 4 bases at V and 4 bases at J, with 17 bases in the middle. Written as DNA, the CDR3 is TGTGCCAGCAGTTCGGCCCCGGGTAGGGGATACGAGCAGTACTTC. Protein product: CASSSAPGRGYEQYF.